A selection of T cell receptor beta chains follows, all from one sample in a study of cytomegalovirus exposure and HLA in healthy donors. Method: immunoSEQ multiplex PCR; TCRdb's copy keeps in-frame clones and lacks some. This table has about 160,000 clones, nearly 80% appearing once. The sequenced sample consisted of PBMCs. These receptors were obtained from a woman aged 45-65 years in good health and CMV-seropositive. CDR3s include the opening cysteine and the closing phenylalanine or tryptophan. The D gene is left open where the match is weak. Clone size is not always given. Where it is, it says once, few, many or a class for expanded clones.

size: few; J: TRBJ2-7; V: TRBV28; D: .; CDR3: CASSFSRYEQYF; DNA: TGTGCCAGCAGTTTCTCCCGTTACGAGCAGTACTTC
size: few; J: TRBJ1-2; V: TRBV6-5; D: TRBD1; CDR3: CASSYGGQPYGYTF; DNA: TGTGCCAGCAGTTACGGGGGACAGCCCTATGGCTACACCTTC
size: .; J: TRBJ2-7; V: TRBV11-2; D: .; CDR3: CASSLTGYEQYF; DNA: TGTGCCAGCAGCCTGACAGGTTACGAGCAGTACTTC
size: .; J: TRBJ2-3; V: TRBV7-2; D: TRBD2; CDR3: CASSFLAGDLTDTQYF; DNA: TGTGCCAGCAGCTTCCTAGCGGGGGACCTCACAGATACGCAGTATTTT
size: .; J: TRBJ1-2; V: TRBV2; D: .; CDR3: CASSGGARYTF; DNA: TGTGCCAGCAGTGGCGGAGCGCGCTACACCTTC
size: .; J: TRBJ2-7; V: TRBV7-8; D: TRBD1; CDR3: CASSLAGTGIYEQYF; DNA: TGTGCCAGCAGCTTAGCGGGGACAGGGATCTACGAGCAGTACTTC
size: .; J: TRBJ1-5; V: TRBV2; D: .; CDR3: CASSELTAQEPQHF; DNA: TGTGCCAGCAGTGAGTTAACAGCCCAGGAACCCCAGCATTTT
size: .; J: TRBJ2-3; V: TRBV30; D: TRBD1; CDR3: CAWSVMEGQGPDTQYF; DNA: TGTGCCTGGAGTGTAATGGAGGGACAGGGGCCAGATACGCAGTATTTT
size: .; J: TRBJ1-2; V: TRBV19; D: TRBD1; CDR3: CASTTFQQGARGYTF; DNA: TGTGCCAGTACGACCTTTCAACAGGGGGCTAGAGGCTACACCTTC
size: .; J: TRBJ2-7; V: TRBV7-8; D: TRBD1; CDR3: CASSPWWGQGVEQYF; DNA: TGTGCCAGCAGCCCGTGGTGGGGACAGGGGGTAGAGCAGTACTTC
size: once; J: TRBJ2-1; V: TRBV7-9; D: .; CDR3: CASSLLAGVGEQFF; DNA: TGTGCCAGCAGCTTACTGGCAGGGGTGGGCGAGCAGTTCTTC
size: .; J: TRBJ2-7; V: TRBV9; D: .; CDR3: CASSVASSLTDTNEQYF; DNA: TGTGCCAGCAGCGTAGCCTCATCCCTGACAGACACTAACGAGCAGTACTTC
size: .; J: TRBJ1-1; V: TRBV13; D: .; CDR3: CASSSASGRKEAFF; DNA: TGTGCCAGCAGCTCGGCTAGCGGCCGCAAGGAAGCTTTCTTT
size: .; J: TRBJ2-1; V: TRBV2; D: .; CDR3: CASFTDRRYNEQFF; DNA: TGTGCCAGCTTCACGGACAGAAGGTACAATGAGCAGTTCTTC
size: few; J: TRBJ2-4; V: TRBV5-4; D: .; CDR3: CASSGAGNAKNIQYF; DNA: TGTGCCAGCAGCGGGGCAGGGAACGCCAAAAACATTCAGTACTTC
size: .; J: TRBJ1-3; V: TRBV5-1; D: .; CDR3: CASSTGSGNTIYF; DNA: TGCGCCAGCAGCACAGGCTCTGGAAACACCATATATTTT
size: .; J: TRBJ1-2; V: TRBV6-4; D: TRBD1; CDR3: CASSDSYRGSGYTF; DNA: TGTGCCAGCAGTGACTCGTACAGGGGATCTGGCTACACCTTC
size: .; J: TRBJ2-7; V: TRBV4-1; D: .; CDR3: CASSQVIFSYEQYF; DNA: TGCGCCAGCAGCCAAGTTATCTTCTCCTACGAGCAGTACTTC
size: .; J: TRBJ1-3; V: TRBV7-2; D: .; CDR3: CASSLVSGPGNTIYF; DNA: TGTGCCAGCAGCTTAGTATCTGGGCCCGGAAACACCATATATTTT
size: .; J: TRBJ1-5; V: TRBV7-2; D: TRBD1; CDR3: CASSSQGAGQPQHF; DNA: TGTGCCAGCAGCTCACAGGGGGCCGGGCAGCCCCAGCATTTT
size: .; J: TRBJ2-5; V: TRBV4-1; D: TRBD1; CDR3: CASAQGARETQYF; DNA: TGCGCCAGCGCACAGGGGGCCCGTGAGACCCAGTACTTC
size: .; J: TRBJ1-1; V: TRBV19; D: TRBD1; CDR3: CASSSDRGRRLGLNTEAFF; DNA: TGTGCCAGTAGTTCTGACAGGGGGAGGCGACTGGGGCTGAACACTGAAGCTTTCTTT
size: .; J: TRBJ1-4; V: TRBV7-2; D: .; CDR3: CASSPRPGTPSEKLFF; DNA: TGTGCCAGCAGCCCGAGGCCCGGGACACCTTCTGAAAAACTGTTTTTT
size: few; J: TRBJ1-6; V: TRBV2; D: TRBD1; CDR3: CASRTGTGTPLHF; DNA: TGTGCCAGCAGGACGGGGACAGGGACCCCCCTCCACTTT
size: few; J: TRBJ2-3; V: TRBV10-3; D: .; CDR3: CASQGSAGTDTQYF; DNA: TGTGCCTCTCAAGGTAGTGCGGGGACAGATACGCAGTATTTT
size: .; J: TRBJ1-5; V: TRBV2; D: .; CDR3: CASRGGVNQSQHF; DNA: TGTGCCAGCAGGGGAGGAGTTAATCAGTCCCAGCATTTT
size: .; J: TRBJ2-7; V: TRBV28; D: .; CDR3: CASGPSGHYEQYF; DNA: TGTGCCAGCGGCCCGTCGGGACATTACGAGCAGTACTTC
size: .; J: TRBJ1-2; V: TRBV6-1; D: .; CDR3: CASSGTDYGYTF; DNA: TGTGCCAGCAGTGGTACAGACTATGGCTACACCTTC
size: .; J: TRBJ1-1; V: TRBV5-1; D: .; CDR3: CASSLDGVTNTEAFF; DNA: TGCGCCAGCAGCTTGGACGGGGTTACGAACACTGAAGCTTTCTTT
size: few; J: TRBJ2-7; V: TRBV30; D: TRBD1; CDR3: CAWDRGHEQYF; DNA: TGTGCCTGGGACAGGGGCCACGAGCAGTACTTC
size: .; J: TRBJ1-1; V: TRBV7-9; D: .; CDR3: CASSLNLAGAGTEAFF; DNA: TGTGCCAGCAGCTTAAACCTGGCGGGGGCGGGCACTGAAGCTTTCTTT
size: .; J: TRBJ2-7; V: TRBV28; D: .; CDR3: CASSSAHGAGRPYEQYF; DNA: TGTGCCAGCAGTTCGGCGCATGGGGCAGGGAGGCCCTACGAGCAGTACTTC
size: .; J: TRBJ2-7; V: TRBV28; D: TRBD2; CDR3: CASSPSLPAGDEQYF; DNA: TGTGCCAGCAGTCCCTCCCTGCCGGCGGGAGACGAGCAGTACTTC
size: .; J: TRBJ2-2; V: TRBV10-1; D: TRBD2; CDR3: CASSRLAGGTGELFF; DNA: TGCGCCAGCAGCCGGCTAGCGGGAGGAACCGGGGAGCTGTTTTTT
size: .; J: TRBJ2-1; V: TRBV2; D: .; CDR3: CASKEGEFF; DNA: TGTGCCAGCAAAGAGGGTGAGTTCTTC
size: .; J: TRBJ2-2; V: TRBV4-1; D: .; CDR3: CASSSVRGTGELFF; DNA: TGCGCCAGCAGCAGTGTCCGAGGCACCGGGGAGCTGTTTTTT
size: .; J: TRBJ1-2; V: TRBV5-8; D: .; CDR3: CASSPRAGNGYTF; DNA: TGTGCCAGCAGCCCCCGGGCAGGGAATGGCTACACCTTC
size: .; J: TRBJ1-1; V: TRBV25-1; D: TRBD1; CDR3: CASSDTRTGGLEAFF; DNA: TGTGCCAGCAGTGATACCCGGACAGGGGGTCTTGAAGCTTTCTTT
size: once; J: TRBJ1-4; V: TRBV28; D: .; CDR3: CASRVEGEKLFF; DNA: TGTGCCAGCCGGGTGGAGGGTGAAAAACTGTTTTTT
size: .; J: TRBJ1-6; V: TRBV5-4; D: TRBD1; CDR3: CASSSGTGDRNSPLHF; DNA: TGTGCCAGCAGCTCCGGGACAGGGGATCGTAATTCACCCCTCCACTTT
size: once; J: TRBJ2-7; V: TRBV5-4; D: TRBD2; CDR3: CASRFSGSGEQYF; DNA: TGTGCCAGCAGATTTAGCGGGAGTGGCGAGCAGTACTTC
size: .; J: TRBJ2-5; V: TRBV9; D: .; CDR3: CASSGDETQYF; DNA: TGTGCCAGCAGCGGAGATGAGACCCAGTACTTC
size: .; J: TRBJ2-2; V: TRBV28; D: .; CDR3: CASRTAGQLLFF; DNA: TGTGCCAGCAGGACAGCGGGTCAATTGCTGTTTTTT
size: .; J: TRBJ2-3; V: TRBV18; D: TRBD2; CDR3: CASSPGGADTQYF; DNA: TGTGCCAGCTCACCAGGGGGGGCAGATACGCAGTATTTT
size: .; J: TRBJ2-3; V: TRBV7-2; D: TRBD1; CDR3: CASSNNRGDTQYF; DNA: TGTGCCAGCAGCAATAACAGGGGAGATACGCAGTATTTT
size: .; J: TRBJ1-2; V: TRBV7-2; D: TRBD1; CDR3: CASSPDRGQGYGYTF; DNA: TGTGCCAGCAGCCCGGACAGGGGGCAAGGCTATGGCTACACCTTC
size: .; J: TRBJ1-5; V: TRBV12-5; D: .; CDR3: CASGFDQPQHF; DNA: TGTGCTAGTGGTTTCGATCAGCCCCAGCATTTT
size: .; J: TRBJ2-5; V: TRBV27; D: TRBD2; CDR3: CATRASSSGRVETQYF; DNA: TGTGCCACCCGAGCCTCTAGTAGCGGGAGAGTGGAGACCCAGTACTTC
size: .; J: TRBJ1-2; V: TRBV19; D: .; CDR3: CASPNREPSNYGYTF; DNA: TGTGCCAGTCCTAACAGGGAACCGTCCAACTATGGCTACACCTTC
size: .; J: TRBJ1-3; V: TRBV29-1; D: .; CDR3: CSEPGNSGNTIYF; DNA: TGCAGCGAACCAGGGAACTCTGGAAACACCATATATTTT
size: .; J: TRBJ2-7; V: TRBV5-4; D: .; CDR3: CASSLGERLEYEQYF; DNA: TGTGCCAGCAGCTTGGGGGAGCGCCTGGAATACGAGCAGTACTTC